This TCR beta chain came from a study of control samples from healthy donors and cancer patients. Measured with immunoSEQ multiplex PCR; TCRdb has only the in-frame clones, and not every one. The profile shows 80,000 or so clones, roughly nine tenths of them singletons. This CDR3 contains 12 residues. The ends were cut back, 3 bases at V and 4 bases at J, with 5 bases in the middle. Germline V CDR1 and CDR2: SGHNT, YENEEA. The sequencing input was blood. The TCR sequence derives from a man aged 50-60 years in good health. The chain joins TRBV11-3 to TRBJ2-3; D remains ambiguous. The CDR3 sequence: CASSFSADTQYF. The CDR3 region has the DNA TGTGCCAGCAGCTTCTCTGCAGATACGCAGTATTTT.